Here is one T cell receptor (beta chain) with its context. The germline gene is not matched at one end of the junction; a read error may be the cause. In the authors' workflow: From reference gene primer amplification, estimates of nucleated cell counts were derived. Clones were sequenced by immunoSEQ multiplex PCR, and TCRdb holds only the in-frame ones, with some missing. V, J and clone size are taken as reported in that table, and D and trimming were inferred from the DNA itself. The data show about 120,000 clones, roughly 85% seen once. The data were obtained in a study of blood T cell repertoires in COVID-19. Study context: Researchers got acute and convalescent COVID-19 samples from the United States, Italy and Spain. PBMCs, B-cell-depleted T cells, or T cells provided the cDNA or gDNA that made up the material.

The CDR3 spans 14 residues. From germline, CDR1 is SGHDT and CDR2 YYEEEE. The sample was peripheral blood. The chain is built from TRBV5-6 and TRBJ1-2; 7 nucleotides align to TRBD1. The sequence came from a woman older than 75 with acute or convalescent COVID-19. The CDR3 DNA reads TGTGTCAGCAGCACACCTGGGGGACAGTATGGCTACACCTTC. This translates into CVSSTPGGQYGYTF.